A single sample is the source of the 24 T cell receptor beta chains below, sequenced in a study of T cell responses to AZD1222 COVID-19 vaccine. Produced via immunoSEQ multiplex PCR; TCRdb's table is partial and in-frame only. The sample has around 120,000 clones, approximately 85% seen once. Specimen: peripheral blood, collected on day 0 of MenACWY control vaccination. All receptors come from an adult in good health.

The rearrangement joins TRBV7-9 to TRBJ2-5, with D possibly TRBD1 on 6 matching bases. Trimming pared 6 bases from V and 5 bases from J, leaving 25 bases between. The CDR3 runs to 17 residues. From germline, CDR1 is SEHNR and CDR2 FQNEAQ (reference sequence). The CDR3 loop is CASSFGRTARARETQYF. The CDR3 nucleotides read TGTGCCAGCAGTTTCGGTAGGACAGCCCGGGCCCGGGAGACCCAGTACTTC.

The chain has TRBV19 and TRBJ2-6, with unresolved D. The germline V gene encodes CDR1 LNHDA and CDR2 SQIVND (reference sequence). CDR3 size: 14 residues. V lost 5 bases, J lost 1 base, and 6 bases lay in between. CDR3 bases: TGTGCCAGTAGTCCCGTGTCTGGGGCCAACGTCCTGACTTTC. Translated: CASSPVSGANVLTF. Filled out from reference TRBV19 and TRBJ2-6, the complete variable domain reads DGGITQSPKYLFRKEGQNVTLSCEQNLNHDAMYWYRQDPGQGLRLIYYSQIVNDFQKGDIAEGYSVSREKKESFPLTVTSAQKNPTAFYLCASSPVSGANVLTFGAGSRLTVL.

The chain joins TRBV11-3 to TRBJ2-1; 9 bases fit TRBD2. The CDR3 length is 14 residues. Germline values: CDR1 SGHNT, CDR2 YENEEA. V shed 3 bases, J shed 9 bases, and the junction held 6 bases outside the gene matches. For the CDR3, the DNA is TGTGCCAGCAGCTTCCTGCGGGAGGGAGCTGAGCAGTTCTTC. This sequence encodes CASSFLREGAEQFF.

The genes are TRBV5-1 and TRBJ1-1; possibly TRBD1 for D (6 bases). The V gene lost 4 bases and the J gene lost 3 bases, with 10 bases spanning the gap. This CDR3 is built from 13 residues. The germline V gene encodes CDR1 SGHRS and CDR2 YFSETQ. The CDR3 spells CASSPGVDTEAFF. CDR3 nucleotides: TGCGCCAGCAGCCCAGGGGTGGACACTGAAGCTTTCTTT.

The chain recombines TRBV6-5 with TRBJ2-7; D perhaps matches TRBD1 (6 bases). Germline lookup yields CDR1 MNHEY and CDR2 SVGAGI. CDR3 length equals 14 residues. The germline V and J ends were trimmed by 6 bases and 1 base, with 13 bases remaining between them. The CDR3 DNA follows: TGTGCCAGCAGCCCGGACAGAGTATCCTACGAGCAGTACTTC. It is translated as CASSPDRVSYEQYF.

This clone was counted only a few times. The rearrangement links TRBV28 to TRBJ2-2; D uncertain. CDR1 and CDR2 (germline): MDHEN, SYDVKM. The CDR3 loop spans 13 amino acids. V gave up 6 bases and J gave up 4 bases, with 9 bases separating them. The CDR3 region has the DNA TGTGCCAGCAGGTCCCTCCCCACCGGGGAGCTGTTTTTT. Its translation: CASRSLPTGELFF. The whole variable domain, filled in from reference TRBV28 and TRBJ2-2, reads DVKVTQSSRYLVKRTGEKVFLECVQDMDHENMFWYRQDPGLGLRLIYFSYDVKMKEKGDIPEGYSVSREKKERFSLILESASTNQTSMYLCASRSLPTGELFFGEGSRLTVL.

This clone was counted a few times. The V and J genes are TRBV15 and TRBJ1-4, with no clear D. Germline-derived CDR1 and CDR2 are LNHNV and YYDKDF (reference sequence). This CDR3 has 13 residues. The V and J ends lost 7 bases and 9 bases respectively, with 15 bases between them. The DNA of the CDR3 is TGTGCCACCAAAGCCTCCTTAGTGAAAAAACTGTTTTTT. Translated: CATKASLVKKLFF.

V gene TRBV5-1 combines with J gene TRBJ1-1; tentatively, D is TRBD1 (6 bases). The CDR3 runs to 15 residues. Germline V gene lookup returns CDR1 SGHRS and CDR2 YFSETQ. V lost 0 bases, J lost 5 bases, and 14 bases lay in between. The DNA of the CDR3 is TGCGCCAGCAGCTTGGATAGACCCCAGGGGACTGAAGCTTTCTTT. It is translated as CASSLDRPQGTEAFF.

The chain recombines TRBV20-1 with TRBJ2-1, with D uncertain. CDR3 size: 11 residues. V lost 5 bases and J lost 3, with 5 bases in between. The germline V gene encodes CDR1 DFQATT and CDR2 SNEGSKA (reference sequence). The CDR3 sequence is CSAGRYNEQFF. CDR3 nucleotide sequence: TGCAGTGCTGGCCGCTACAATGAGCAGTTCTTC.

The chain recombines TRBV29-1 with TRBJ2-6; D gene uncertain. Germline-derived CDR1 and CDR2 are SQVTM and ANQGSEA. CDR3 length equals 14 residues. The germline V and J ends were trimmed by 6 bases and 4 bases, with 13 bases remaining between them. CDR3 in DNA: TGCAGCGTGGGTCATTCGGCCGGGGCCAACGTCCTGACTTTC. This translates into CSVGHSAGANVLTF.

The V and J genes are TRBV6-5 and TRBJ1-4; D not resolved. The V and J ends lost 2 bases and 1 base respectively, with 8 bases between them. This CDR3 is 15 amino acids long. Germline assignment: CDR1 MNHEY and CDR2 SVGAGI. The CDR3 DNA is TGTGCCAGCAGTTACAGGGTTGTAACTAATGAAAAACTGTTTTTT. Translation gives CASSYRVVTNEKLFF.

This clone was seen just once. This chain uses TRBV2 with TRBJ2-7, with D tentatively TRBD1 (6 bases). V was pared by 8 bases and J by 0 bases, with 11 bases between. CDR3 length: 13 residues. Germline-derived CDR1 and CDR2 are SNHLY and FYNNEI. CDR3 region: CASRTDRSYEQYF. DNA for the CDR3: TGTGCCAGCCGGACAGACCGCTCCTACGAGCAGTACTTC.

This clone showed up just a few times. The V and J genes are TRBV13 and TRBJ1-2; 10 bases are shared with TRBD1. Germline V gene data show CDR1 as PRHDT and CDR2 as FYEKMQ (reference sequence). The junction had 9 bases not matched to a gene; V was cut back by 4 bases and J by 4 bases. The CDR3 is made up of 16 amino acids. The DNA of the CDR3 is TGTGCCAGCAGCTCCCACCCGGGACAGGGGACCTATGGCTACACCTTC. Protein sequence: CASSSHPGQGTYGYTF.

The CDR3 reads CASSLSPGSTEAFF. CDR3 bases: TGTGCCAGCAGTTTATCCCCCGGGAGCACTGAAGCTTTCTTT. The chain recombines TRBV27 with TRBJ1-1; the D is unclear. The CDR3 is made up of 14 amino acids. Germline V CDR1 and CDR2: MNHEY, SMNVEV (reference sequence). V gave up 0 bases and J gave up 4 bases, with 9 bases separating them.

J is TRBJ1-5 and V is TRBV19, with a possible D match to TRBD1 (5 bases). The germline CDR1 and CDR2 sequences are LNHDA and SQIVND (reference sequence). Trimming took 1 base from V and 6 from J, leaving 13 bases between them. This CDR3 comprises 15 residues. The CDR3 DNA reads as TGTGCCAGTAGTATAGCCGGCGGGGCAGCTCAGCCCCAGCATTTT. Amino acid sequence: CASSIAGGAAQPQHF. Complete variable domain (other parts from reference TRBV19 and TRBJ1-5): DGGITQSPKYLFRKEGQNVTLSCEQNLNHDAMYWYRQDPGQGLRLIYYSQIVNDFQKGDIAEGYSVSREKKESFPLTVTSAQKNPTAFYLCASSIAGGAAQPQHFGDGTRLSIL.

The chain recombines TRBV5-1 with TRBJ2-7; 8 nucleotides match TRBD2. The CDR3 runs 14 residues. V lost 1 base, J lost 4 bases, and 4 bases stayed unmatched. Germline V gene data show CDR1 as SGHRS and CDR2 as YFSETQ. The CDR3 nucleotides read TGCGCCAGCAGCTTGACAGCGGGAGTATACGAGCAGTACTTC. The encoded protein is CASSLTAGVYEQYF.

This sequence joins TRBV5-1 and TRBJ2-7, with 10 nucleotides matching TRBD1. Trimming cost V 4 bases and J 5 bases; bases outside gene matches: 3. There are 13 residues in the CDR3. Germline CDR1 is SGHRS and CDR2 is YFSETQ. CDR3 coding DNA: TGCGCCAGCAGCGGGGGACAGGGGAACGAGCAGTACTTC. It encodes CASSGGQGNEQYF.

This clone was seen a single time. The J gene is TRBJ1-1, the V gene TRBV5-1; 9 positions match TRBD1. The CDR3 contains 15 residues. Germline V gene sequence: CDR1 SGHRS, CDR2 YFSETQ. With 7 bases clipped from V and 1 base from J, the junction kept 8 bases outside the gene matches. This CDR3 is CASGSGTGRNTEAFF. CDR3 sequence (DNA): TGCGCCAGCGGATCGGGGACAGGGCGGAACACTGAAGCTTTCTTT.

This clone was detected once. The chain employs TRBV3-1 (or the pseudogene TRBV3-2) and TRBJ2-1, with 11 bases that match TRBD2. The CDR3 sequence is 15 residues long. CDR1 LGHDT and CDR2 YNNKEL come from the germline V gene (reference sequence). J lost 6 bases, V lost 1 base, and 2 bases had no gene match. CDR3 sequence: CASSQGLAGSNEQFF. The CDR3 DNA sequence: TGTGCCAGCAGCCAAGGACTAGCGGGGAGCAATGAGCAGTTCTTC.

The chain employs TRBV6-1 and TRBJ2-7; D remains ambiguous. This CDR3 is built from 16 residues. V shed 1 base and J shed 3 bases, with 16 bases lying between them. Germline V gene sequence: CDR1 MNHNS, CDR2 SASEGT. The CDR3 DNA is TGTGCCAGCAGTGAAGGAGTCCGCCGACACTTCTACGAGCAGTACTTC. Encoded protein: CASSEGVRRHFYEQYF.

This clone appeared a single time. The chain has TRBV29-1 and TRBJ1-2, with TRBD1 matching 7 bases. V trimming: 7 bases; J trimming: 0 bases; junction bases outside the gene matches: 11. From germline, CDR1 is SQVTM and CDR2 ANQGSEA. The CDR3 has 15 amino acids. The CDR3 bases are TGCAGCGCAGGGACAGCGGAGTTATCTAACTATGGCTACACCTTC. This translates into CSAGTAELSNYGYTF.

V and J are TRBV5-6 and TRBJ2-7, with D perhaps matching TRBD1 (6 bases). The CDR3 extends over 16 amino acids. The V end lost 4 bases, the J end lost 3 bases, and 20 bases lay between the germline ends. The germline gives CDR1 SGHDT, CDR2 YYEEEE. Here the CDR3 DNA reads TGTGCCAGCAGCCCTAGGTTAGGACAGACAATCTACGAGCAGTACTTC. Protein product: CASSPRLGQTIYEQYF. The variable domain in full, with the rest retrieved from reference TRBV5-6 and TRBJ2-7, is DAGVTQSPTHLIKTRGQQVTLRCSPKSGHDTVSWYQQALGQGPQFIFQYYEEEERQRGNFPDRFSGHQFPNYSSELNVNALLLGDSALYLCASSPRLGQTIYEQYFGPGTRLTVT.

The CDR3 loop is CASSLRAGVGYEQYF. DNA of the CDR3: TGTGCCAGCAGCTTAAGAGCGGGAGTAGGCTACGAGCAGTACTTC. The V gene is TRBV7-3, the J gene TRBJ2-7, with 8 nucleotides matching TRBD2. Germline trimming cut 1 base from V and 3 bases from J; bases unmatched to any gene: 5. Germline V gene lookup returns CDR1 SGHTA and CDR2 FQGTGA. The CDR3 sequence is 15 residues long.

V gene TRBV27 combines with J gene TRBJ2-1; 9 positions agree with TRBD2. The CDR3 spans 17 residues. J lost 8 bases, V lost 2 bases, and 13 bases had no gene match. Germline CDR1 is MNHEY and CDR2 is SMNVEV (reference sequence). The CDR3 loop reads CASSLPSLAGGLDEQFF. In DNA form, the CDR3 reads TGTGCCAGCAGTTTACCTAGCTTGGCGGGAGGGCTTGATGAGCAGTTCTTC.